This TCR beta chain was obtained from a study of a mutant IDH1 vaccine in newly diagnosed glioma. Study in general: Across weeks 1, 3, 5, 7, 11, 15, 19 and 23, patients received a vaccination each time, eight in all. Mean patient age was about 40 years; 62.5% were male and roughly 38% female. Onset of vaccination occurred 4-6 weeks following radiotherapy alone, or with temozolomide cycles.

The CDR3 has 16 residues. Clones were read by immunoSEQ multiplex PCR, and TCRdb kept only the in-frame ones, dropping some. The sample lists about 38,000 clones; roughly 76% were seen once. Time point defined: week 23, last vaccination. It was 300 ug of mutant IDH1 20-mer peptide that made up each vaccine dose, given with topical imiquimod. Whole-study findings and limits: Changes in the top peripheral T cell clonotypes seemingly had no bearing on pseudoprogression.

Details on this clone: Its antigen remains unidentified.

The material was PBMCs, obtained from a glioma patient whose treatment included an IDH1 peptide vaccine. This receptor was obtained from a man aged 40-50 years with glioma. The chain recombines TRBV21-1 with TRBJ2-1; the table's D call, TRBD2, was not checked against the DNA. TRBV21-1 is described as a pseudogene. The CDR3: CASSNSGGVNYNEQFF. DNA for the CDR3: TGTGCCAGCAGCAACTCGGGGGGCGTAAACTACAATGAGCAGTTCTTC.